This T cell receptor beta chain was captured by sequencing in a study of T cell changes during pregnancy in multiple sclerosis. This clone appeared once. Sequenced by immunoSEQ multiplex PCR; TCRdb stores in-frame clones only, minus some. The table has roughly 110,000 clones, 92% seen once. The germline gives CDR1 LGHNA, CDR2 YNFKEQ. The J segment lost 9 bases and the V segment lost 0 bases, leaving 12 bases of the junction unmatched. There are 18 residues in the CDR3. The chain uses TRBV4-2 and TRBJ2-2, with TRBD2 identical over 11 bases. The receptor's source is a female donor with multiple sclerosis, enrolled in a pregnancy study. The sample in question was peripheral blood, obtained in the third trimester of pregnancy. For the CDR3, the DNA is TGTGCCAGCAGCCAAGAACTAGCGGGAGTTAGAAGGATCCGGGAGCTGTTTTTT. Translated, it gives CASSQELAGVRRIRELFF.